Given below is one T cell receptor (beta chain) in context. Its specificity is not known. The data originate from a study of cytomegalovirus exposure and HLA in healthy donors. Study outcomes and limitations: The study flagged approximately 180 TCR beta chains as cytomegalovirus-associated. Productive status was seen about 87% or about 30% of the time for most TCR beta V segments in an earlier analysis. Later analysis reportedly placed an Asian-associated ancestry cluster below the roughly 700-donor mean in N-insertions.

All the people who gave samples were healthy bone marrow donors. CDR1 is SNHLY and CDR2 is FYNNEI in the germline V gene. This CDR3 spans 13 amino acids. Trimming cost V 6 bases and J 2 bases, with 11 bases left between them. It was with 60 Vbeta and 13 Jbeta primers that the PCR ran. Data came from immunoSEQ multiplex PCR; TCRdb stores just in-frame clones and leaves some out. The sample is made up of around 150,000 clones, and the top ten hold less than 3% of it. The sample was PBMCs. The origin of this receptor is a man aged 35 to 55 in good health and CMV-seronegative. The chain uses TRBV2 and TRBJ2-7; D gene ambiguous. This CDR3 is CASRTIRTYEQYF. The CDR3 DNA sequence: TGTGCCAGCAGAACTATTCGGACCTACGAGCAGTACTTC.